Below, 18 T cell receptor beta chains from the same sample are listed, as sequenced in a study of T cell responses to AZD1222 COVID-19 vaccine. The assay was immunoSEQ multiplex PCR, and TCRdb's table has in-frame clones only and misses some. The data contain 150,000 to 180,000 clones, over 90% of them singletons. Sequenced here: peripheral blood, sampled 28 days after the second AZD1222 dose. These receptors originate from an adult who received the AZD1222 COVID-19 vaccine.

The CDR3 nucleotides are TGCGCCAGCAGCCCCCCCAGCGGGAGCACAGATACGCAGTATTTT. This translates into CASSPPSGSTDTQYF. The V call is TRBV5-1, the J call TRBJ2-3; TRBD2 is a possible D gene (6 bases). CDR3 length equals 15 residues. Trimming shortened V by 4 bases and J by 0 bases, and 12 bases separated the two germline ends. Germline-derived CDR1 and CDR2 are SGHRS and YFSETQ.

The J gene is TRBJ2-3, the V gene TRBV24-1; 11 bases map to TRBD2. Germline assignment: CDR1 KGHDR and CDR2 SFDVKD. This CDR3 region has 19 residues. Trimming removed 3 bases from V and 0 bases from J; junction bases left unmatched: 10. The CDR3 DNA is TGTGCCACCAGTGATCCTCGACTAGCGGGACTATCTAGCACAGATACGCAGTATTTT. Encoded protein: CATSDPRLAGLSSTDTQYF.

The chain joins TRBV27 to TRBJ1-5; D not certain. V gave up 6 bases and J gave up 2 bases, with 20 bases separating them. CDR3 length equals 17 residues. CDR1 is MNHEY, CDR2 SMNVEV, per germline (reference sequence). The CDR3: CASRREGVGVGNQPQHF. The DNA of the CDR3 is TGTGCCAGCAGACGGGAGGGAGTAGGTGTGGGCAATCAGCCCCAGCATTTT.

The chain joins TRBV11-2 to TRBJ1-6, with D hard to call. The germline V gene has CDR1 SGHAT and CDR2 FQNNGV. With 1 base removed from V and 6 bases from J, the gap between germline ends came to 7 bases. CDR3 length: 14 residues. This CDR3 reads CASSLGVSNSPLHF. The CDR3 DNA sequence: TGTGCCAGCAGCTTAGGTGTTTCTAATTCACCCCTCCACTTT.

This rearrangement joins TRBV6-2 or TRBV6-3 to TRBJ2-3; TRBD1 might be the D (5 bases). V was shortened by 5 bases and J by 2 bases, with 14 bases between the two germline ends. The CDR3 spans 15 residues. The germline V gene encodes CDR1 MNHEY and CDR2 SVGEGT. CDR3 residues: CASSTLLGVTDTQYF. CDR3 bases: TGTGCCAGCAGTACCCTTCTAGGGGTCACAGATACGCAGTATTTT.

The chain couples TRBV20-1 to TRBJ2-7, with D perhaps matching TRBD2 (5 bases). This CDR3 has 11 residues. CDR1 and CDR2 (germline): DFQATT, SNEGSKA (reference sequence). CDR3 loop: CSLFGDYEQYF. In DNA, the CDR3 is TGCAGCCTTTTCGGGGACTACGAGCAGTACTTC.

DNA for the CDR3: TGTGCCAGCAGCTTAGGCGGGGGACGCTCCTACGAGCAGTACTTC. Protein sequence: CASSLGGGRSYEQYF. The rearrangement joins TRBV11-3 to TRBJ2-7; TRBD2 matches 7 bases. The CDR3 is made up of 15 amino acids. Germline CDR1 SGHNT, CDR2 YENEEA. The ends lost 1 base at V and 0 bases at J; junction bases unmatched: 3.

The genes are TRBV10-3 and TRBJ2-1; a possible D gene is TRBD2 (5 bases). V was pared by 4 bases and J by 7 bases, with 8 bases between. From germline, CDR1 is ENHRY and CDR2 SYGVKD. The CDR3 has 12 residues. The chain's CDR3 is CAISVLANEQFF. For the CDR3, the DNA is TGTGCCATCAGTGTGCTAGCTAATGAGCAGTTCTTC.

A word on this clone: This specimen includes other DNA sequences encoding the same CDR3. The chain uses TRBV7-2 and TRBJ1-4, with TRBD1 matching over 9 bases. V shed 1 base and J 7 bases; nucleotides not matched to a gene: 1. This CDR3 spans 14 amino acids. Germline V gives CDR1 SGHTA, CDR2 FQGNSA. The CDR3 protein is CASSLGQGGEKLFF. The CDR3, as DNA: TGTGCCAGCAGCTTAGGACAGGGGGGTGAAAAACTGTTTTTT.

This clone was detected once. CDR3 amino acids: CASSSLSNQETQYF. CDR3 nucleotides: TGTGCCAGCAGCAGTTTATCTAACCAAGAGACCCAGTACTTC. This rearrangement joins TRBV4-2 to TRBJ2-5, with D hard to call. CDR3 size: 14 residues. The germline V gene has CDR1 LGHNA and CDR2 YNFKEQ. V lost 5 bases, J lost 0 bases, and 10 bases lay in between.

This clone was counted only a few times. V and J are TRBV5-6 and TRBJ1-2; D gene unclear. V dropped 10 bases and J dropped 4 bases, with 11 bases sitting between them. There are 11 residues in the CDR3. Germline V gene sequence: CDR1 SGHDT, CDR2 YYEEEE. CDR3 DNA sequence: TGTGCCGGCATCTGGGGCTATGGCTACACCTTC. Protein: CAGIWGYGYTF. Filled out from reference TRBV5-6 and TRBJ1-2, the complete variable domain reads DAGVTQSPTHLIKTRGQQVTLRCSPKSGHDTVSWYQQALGQGPQFIFQYYEEEERQRGNFPDRFSGHQFPNYSSELNVNALLLGDSALYLCAGIWGYGYTFGSGTRLTVV.

V gene TRBV5-1 combines with J gene TRBJ2-1, with D uncertain. V was trimmed by 0 bases and J by 2 bases, leaving 9 bases between them. The CDR3 is 15 residues long. CDR1 and CDR2 (germline): SGHRS, YFSETQ. The CDR3 protein is CASSLAGQTYNEQFF. The CDR3 DNA reads TGCGCCAGCAGCTTGGCCGGGCAAACCTACAATGAGCAGTTCTTC.

V usage is TRBV28 and J usage is TRBJ2-1; D is unclear. The ends were cut back, 6 bases at V and 3 bases at J, with 12 bases in the middle. Germline V gives CDR1 MDHEN, CDR2 SYDVKM. The CDR3 has 14 residues. The chain's CDR3 is CASSPVNGYNEQFF. The CDR3 bases are TGTGCCAGCAGCCCCGTAAACGGCTACAATGAGCAGTTCTTC.

The chain employs TRBV7-2 and TRBJ2-1, with TRBD2 matching 9 bases. The V and J ends lost 1 base and 1 base, in that order; junction bases with no gene match: 11. Per germline, CDR1 SGHTA and CDR2 FQGNSA. The CDR3 is 19 residues long. The CDR3, as DNA: TGTGCCAGCAGCTTAGATTCTGCGGGGGGGCCATTGTCCTACAATGAGCAGTTCTTC. Translation: CASSLDSAGGPLSYNEQFF.

This sequence joins TRBV15 and TRBJ2-7; 7 bases map to TRBD1. The CDR3 extends over 14 amino acids. Looked up from germline, CDR1 is LNHNV and CDR2 is YYDKDF (reference sequence). The V gene end was trimmed by 3 bases and the J gene end by 5 bases; junction bases not matched to a gene: 7. CDR3 protein: CATSSRTGMDEQYF. The DNA of the CDR3 is TGTGCCACCAGCAGCAGGACAGGCATGGACGAGCAGTACTTC.

The V gene is TRBV30, the J gene TRBJ2-1; 8 bases fit TRBD1. CDR1 GTSNPN and CDR2 SVGIG come from the germline V gene (reference sequence). This CDR3 contains 13 residues. V was clipped by 4 bases and J by 2 bases; unmatched bases: 1. CDR3 region: CAWTGGTYNEQFF. The CDR3, as DNA: TGTGCCTGGACAGGGGGCACCTACAATGAGCAGTTCTTC.

The V call is TRBV3-1 (or the pseudogene TRBV3-2), the J call TRBJ2-2; D uncertain. Germline V gene sequence: CDR1 LGHDT, CDR2 YNNKEL (reference sequence). V lost 1 base to trimming and J lost 5 bases, with 5 bases between them. The CDR3 runs 13 residues. CDR3 loop: CASSQARTGELFF. Here the CDR3 DNA reads TGTGCCAGCAGCCAAGCCCGAACCGGGGAGCTGTTTTTT.

The chain couples TRBV4-1 to TRBJ1-1; D call uncertain. Germline loops: CDR1 MGHRA, CDR2 YSYEKL. CDR3 length equals 14 residues. V gave up 4 bases and J gave up 3 bases, with 12 bases separating them. CDR3: CASSLTDGDTEAFF. The CDR3 region has the DNA TGCGCCAGCAGCCTTACCGACGGAGACACTGAAGCTTTCTTT.